This passage covers 21 T cell receptor beta chains from one sample sequenced in a study of blood T cell repertoires in COVID-19. This table comes from immunoSEQ multiplex PCR, and its TCRdb copy is limited to in-frame clones, with some not included. The table has about 170,000 clones, 84% seen once. The sample was PBMCs or T cells enriched from blood (not recorded which). These receptors originate from a middle-aged man who had recovered from COVID-19.

This sequence joins TRBV27 and TRBJ1-1, with D perhaps TRBD1 (6 bases). Germline CDR1 reads MNHEY; CDR2 reads SMNVEV (reference sequence). The germline V and J ends were trimmed by 6 bases and 2 bases, with 19 bases remaining between them. The CDR3 totals 16 residues. The CDR3 loop reads CASSPVQGSLNTEAFF. As DNA, the CDR3 is TGTGCCAGCAGCCCCGTACAGGGTTCCCTTAACACTGAAGCTTTCTTT.

This clone appeared a single time. The V gene is TRBV7-2, the J gene TRBJ2-3, with 7 bases aligning to TRBD2. The CDR3 has 15 amino acids. Germline trimming cut 2 bases from V and 4 bases from J; bases unmatched to any gene: 6. CDR1 is SGHTA and CDR2 is FQGNSA in the germline V gene. The CDR3 region has the DNA TGTGCCAGCAGCTTAATAGGGGCGGGGGCAGATACGCAGTATTTT. Translating it yields CASSLIGAGADTQYF. Variable domain in full (rest from reference TRBV7-2 and TRBJ2-3): GAGVSQSPSNKVTEKGKDVELRCDPISGHTALYWYRQSLGQGLEFLIYFQGNSAPDKSGLPSDRFSAERTGGSVSTLTIQRTQQEDSAVYLCASSLIGAGADTQYFGPGTRLTVL.

The chain links TRBV27 to TRBJ1-5; D not certain. This CDR3 is built from 14 residues. V was cut by 8 bases and J by 6 bases, with 17 bases left in between. The V gene's germline CDR1 is MNHEY and CDR2 SMNVEV (reference sequence). The CDR3 DNA reads as TGTGCCAGCCAATCCGGGTCCGGGTTTCAGCCCCAGCATTTT. It translates to CASQSGSGFQPQHF.

Points on this clone: Other DNA sequences in this sample translate to the same CDR3. This rearrangement joins TRBV18 to TRBJ1-2, with D perhaps TRBD1 (6 bases). This CDR3 contains 13 residues. Trimming cost V 2 bases and J 2 bases, with 6 bases left between them. Germline CDR1 and CDR2: KGHSH and LQKENI. The CDR3 nucleotides are TGTGCCAGCTCACCAAGGGGGAACTATGGCTACACCTTC. It yields the protein CASSPRGNYGYTF.

The chain couples TRBV29-1 to TRBJ2-6; D might be TRBD1 (5 bases). The CDR3 consists of 16 residues. The germline V gene has CDR1 SQVTM and CDR2 ANQGSEA. V lost 6 bases, J lost 3 bases, and 18 bases lay in between. CDR3 sequence reads: CSVATGQVYGANVLTF. The CDR3 nucleotides read TGCAGCGTAGCTACAGGTCAGGTATATGGGGCCAACGTCCTGACTTTC.

This sequence joins TRBV9 and TRBJ2-5; 7 bases line up with TRBD1. The CDR3 contains 16 residues. Germline CDR1 and CDR2: SGDLS and YYNGEE. The V gene end was trimmed by 3 bases and the J gene end by 5 bases; junction bases not matched to a gene: 13. The CDR3 coding sequence is TGTGCCAGCAGCGCCCCCCGACAGGGCCAGGGGGAGACCCAGTACTTC. This codes for CASSAPRQGQGETQYF.

This sequence joins TRBV19 and TRBJ1-1; no firm D call. The CDR3 totals 14 residues. V lost 3 bases, J lost 5 bases, and 13 bases lay in between. The germline gives CDR1 LNHDA, CDR2 SQIVND (reference sequence). The CDR3 DNA follows: TGTGCCAGTAGTATGGCCAGGTGGGTGACTGAAGCTTTCTTT. It translates to CASSMARWVTEAFF.

This clone appeared a few times. The chain carries TRBV9 and TRBJ2-3, with a tentative D call TRBD1 (6 bases). Germline V gene sequence: CDR1 SGDLS, CDR2 YYNGEE. V was pared by 3 bases and J by 6 bases, with 17 bases between. This CDR3 is built from 15 residues. CDR3 residues: CASSAETGSRDTQYF. The CDR3 nucleotides are TGTGCCAGCAGCGCTGAGACAGGTTCAAGGGATACGCAGTATTTT.

The chain links TRBV5-4 to TRBJ2-6, with 8 bases identical to TRBD1. The V and J ends lost 4 bases and 4 bases, in that order; junction bases with no gene match: 10. The CDR3 is 17 amino acids. Germline V gene lookup returns CDR1 SGHNT and CDR2 YYREEE (reference sequence). CDR3: CASSVTRGLSGANVLTF. In DNA, the CDR3 is TGTGCCAGCAGCGTGACCAGGGGGCTGTCAGGGGCCAACGTCCTGACTTTC.

V gene TRBV11-2 combines with J gene TRBJ2-1; D is perhaps TRBD2 (5 bases). Trimming took off 3 bases at V and 9 bases at J, with 15 bases between the two ends. CDR1 is SGHAT and CDR2 is FQNNGV in the germline V gene. This CDR3 spans 14 amino acids. CDR3 in DNA: TGTGCCAGCAGCTTGTCTTCAACCCGGGGTGAGCAGTTCTTC. The encoded protein is CASSLSSTRGEQFF.

This chain uses TRBV4-1 with TRBJ2-3; D possibly corresponds to TRBD1 (5 bases). The CDR3 has 16 amino acids. Deletions cut 1 base from V and 0 bases from J, with 11 bases between. Looked up from germline, CDR1 is MGHRA and CDR2 is YSYEKL. The CDR3 DNA is TGCGCCAGCAGCCAAGCTAGGGGCTCTAGCACAGATACGCAGTATTTT. This sequence encodes CASSQARGSSTDTQYF.

The rearrangement joins TRBV5-1 to TRBJ1-1; D is unclear. Germline V lookup: CDR1 SGHRS, CDR2 YFSETQ. The ends were cut back, 5 bases at V and 9 bases at J, with 17 bases in the middle. This CDR3 is built from 13 residues. The CDR3 loop reads CASREISVSQAFF. The CDR3 DNA sequence: TGCGCCAGCAGAGAGATATCGGTTTCCCAAGCTTTCTTT.

V is TRBV14 and J is TRBJ1-1, with D hard to call. The V end lost 4 bases, the J end lost 7 bases, and 16 bases lay between the germline ends. This CDR3 has 14 residues. The germline V gene encodes CDR1 SGHDN and CDR2 FVKESK. CDR3 DNA sequence: TGTGCCAGCAGCCGGATGGGAGATTCCGGTGAAGCTTTCTTT. This gives the protein CASSRMGDSGEAFF.

V and J are TRBV7-2 and TRBJ1-5; D uncertain. V lost 2 bases to trimming and J lost 9 bases, with 11 bases between them. There are 13 residues in the CDR3. Germline V gives CDR1 SGHTA, CDR2 FQGNSA. CDR3 loop: CASSLWRGAPQHF. CDR3 DNA sequence: TGTGCCAGCAGCTTATGGCGCGGCGCGCCCCAGCATTTT.

The CDR3 reads CASSWTGETNSPLHF. CDR3 DNA: TGTGCCAGCAGTTGGACAGGGGAGACTAATTCACCCCTCCACTTT. The V gene is TRBV7-3, the J gene TRBJ1-6, with 9 bases lining up with TRBD1. Germline assignment: CDR1 SGHTA and CDR2 FQGTGA. The CDR3 is made up of 15 amino acids. J gave up 6 bases and V 6 bases, and 6 bases lay outside the gene matches.

This clone has just one count. V and J are TRBV5-3 and TRBJ2-7; D not resolved. TRBV5-3 counts as an open reading frame of uncertain function. This CDR3 is 10 amino acids long. V lost 7 bases, J lost 7 bases, and 9 bases lay in between. CDR3 protein: CARELKEQYF. The DNA for the CDR3 is TGTGCCAGAGAGCTGAAGGAGCAGTACTTC.

The chain uses TRBV7-2 and TRBJ1-1; D possibly corresponds to TRBD1 (6 bases). The germline V gene has CDR1 SGHTA and CDR2 FQGNSA. The CDR3 contains 15 residues. Trimming took off 2 bases at V and 7 bases at J, with 17 bases between the two ends. In nucleotides, the CDR3 is TGTGCCAGCAGCTTAATTCGGGGGGCAGGGGATGAAGCTTTCTTT. It encodes CASSLIRGAGDEAFF.

This chain connects TRBV5-1 to TRBJ1-2, with a tentative D call TRBD1 (5 bases). CDR3 length: 12 amino acids. V gave up 1 base and J gave up 8 bases, with 9 bases separating them. CDR1 is SGHRS and CDR2 is YFSETQ in the germline V gene. As DNA, the CDR3 is TGCGCCAGCAGCTTGACAGGCTTGGGCTACACCTTC. Its translation: CASSLTGLGYTF.

The V gene is TRBV28, the J gene TRBJ2-7, with 9 bases lining up with TRBD1. Trimming removed 2 bases from V and 5 bases from J; junction bases left unmatched: 7. The germline V gene encodes CDR1 MDHEN and CDR2 SYDVKM. This CDR3 has 15 amino acids. In DNA form, the CDR3 reads TGTGCCAGCAGTTTAGGGGGACAGGGTAGCCACGAGCAGTACTTC. Its translation: CASSLGGQGSHEQYF.

V is TRBV7-2 and J is TRBJ1-6; TRBD1 might be the D (6 bases). The V gene's germline CDR1 is SGHTA and CDR2 FQGNSA. The CDR3 totals 15 residues. V was clipped by 2 bases and J by 5 bases, with 10 bases between them. CDR3 sequence reads: CASSLLGQHNSPLHF. The CDR3 bases are TGTGCCAGCAGCTTACTAGGACAGCATAATTCACCCCTCCACTTT. Combining the CDR3 with reference TRBV7-2 and TRBJ1-6 gives the whole variable domain GAGVSQSPSNKVTEKGKDVELRCDPISGHTALYWYRQSLGQGLEFLIYFQGNSAPDKSGLPSDRFSAERTGGSVSTLTIQRTQQEDSAVYLCASSLLGQHNSPLHFGNGTRLTVT.

The chain joins TRBV2 to TRBJ2-1, with D tentatively TRBD1 (6 bases). From germline, CDR1 is SNHLY and CDR2 FYNNEI. V was pared by 7 bases and J by 6 bases, with 22 bases between. CDR3 length: 16 amino acids. CDR3 loop: CASIAFRGYRFNEQFF. CDR3 sequence (DNA): TGTGCCAGCATAGCTTTCAGGGGTTACAGGTTCAATGAGCAGTTCTTC.